This T cell receptor (beta chain) stems from a study of cytomegalovirus exposure and HLA in healthy donors. Findings and limits, study-wide: Previous analysis showed most TCR beta V segments were productive about 90% or about 30% of the time. According to reports, the classifier identified cytomegalovirus status with high specificity and sensitivity. Researchers counted 150 to 200 TCR beta chains as cytomegalovirus-associated.

The study ran its PCR with 60 Vbeta and 13 Jbeta primers. Clones were read by immunoSEQ multiplex PCR, and TCRdb kept only the in-frame ones, dropping some. Found here are some 100,000 clones, 79% of them singletons; the top ten hold approximately 3.7%. With V trimmed by 3 bases and J by 4 bases, 6 bases remained unmatched. There are 14 residues in the CDR3. Germline V gene lookup returns CDR1 SGHDT and CDR2 YYEEEE. Concerning this clone itself: Its antigen remains unidentified.

This receptor was obtained from a female donor in good health and CMV-seropositive. This chain joins TRBV5-6 and TRBJ2-7; 8 nucleotides line up with TRBD1. Sequencing used PBMCs. This CDR3 reads CASSSLDRAYEQYF. Here the CDR3 DNA reads TGTGCCAGCAGCTCCTTGGACAGGGCGTACGAGCAGTACTTC.